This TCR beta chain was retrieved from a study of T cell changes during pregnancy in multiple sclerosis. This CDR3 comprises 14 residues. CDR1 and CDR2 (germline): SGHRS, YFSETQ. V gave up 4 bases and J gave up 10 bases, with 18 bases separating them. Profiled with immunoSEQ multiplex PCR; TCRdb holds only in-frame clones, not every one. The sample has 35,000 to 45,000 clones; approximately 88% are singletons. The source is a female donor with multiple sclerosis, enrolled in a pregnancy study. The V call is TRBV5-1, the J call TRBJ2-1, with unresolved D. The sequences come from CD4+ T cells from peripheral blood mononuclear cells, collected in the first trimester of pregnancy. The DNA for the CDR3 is TGCGCCAGCAGCCGCCGTGGTCCCCGCGAGGAGCAGTTCTTC. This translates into CASSRRGPREEQFF.